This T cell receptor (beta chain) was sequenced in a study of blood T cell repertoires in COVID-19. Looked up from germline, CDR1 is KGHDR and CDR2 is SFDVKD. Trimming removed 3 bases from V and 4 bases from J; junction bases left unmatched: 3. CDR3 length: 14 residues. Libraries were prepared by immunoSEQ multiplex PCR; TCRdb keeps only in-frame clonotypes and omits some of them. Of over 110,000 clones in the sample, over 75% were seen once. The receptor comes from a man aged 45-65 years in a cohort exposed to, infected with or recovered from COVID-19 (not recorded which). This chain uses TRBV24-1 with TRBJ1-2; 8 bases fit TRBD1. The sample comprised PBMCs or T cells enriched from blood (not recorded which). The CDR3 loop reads CATSDQGAAYGYTF. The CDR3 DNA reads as TGTGCCACCAGTGATCAGGGGGCAGCCTATGGCTACACCTTC.